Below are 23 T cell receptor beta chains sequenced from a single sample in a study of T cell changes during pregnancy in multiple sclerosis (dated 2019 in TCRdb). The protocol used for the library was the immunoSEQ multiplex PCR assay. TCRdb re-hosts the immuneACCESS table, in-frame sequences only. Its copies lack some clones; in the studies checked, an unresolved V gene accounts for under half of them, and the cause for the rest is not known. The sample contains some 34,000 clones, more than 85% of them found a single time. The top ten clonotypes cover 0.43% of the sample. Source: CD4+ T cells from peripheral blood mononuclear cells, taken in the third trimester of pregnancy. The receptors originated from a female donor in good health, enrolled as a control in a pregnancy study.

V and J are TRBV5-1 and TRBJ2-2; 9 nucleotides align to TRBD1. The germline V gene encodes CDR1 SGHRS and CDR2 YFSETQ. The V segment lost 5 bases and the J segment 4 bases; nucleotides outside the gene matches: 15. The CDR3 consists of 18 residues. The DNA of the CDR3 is TGCGCCAGCAGGAGAACCCTTACCGGGACAGGGTCCACCGGGGAGCTGTTTTTT. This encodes CASRRTLTGTGSTGELFF.

CDR3 coding DNA: TGTGCCACCCTACTAGATAGGACTGAAGCTTTCTTT. It codes for CATLLDRTEAFF. V gene TRBV6-1 combines with J gene TRBJ1-1; D gene unclear. CDR3 size: 12 residues. Germline assignment: CDR1 MNHNS and CDR2 SASEGT. V was cut by 10 bases and J by 5 bases, with 14 bases left in between.

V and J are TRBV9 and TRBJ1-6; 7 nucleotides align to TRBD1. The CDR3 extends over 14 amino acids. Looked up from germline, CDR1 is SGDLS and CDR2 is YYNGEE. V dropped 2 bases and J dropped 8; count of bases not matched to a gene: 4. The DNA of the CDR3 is TGTGCCAGCAGCGTCGACAGGGTAGATTCACCCCTCCACTTT. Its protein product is CASSVDRVDSPLHF.

CDR3: CASSPGGRYNEQFF. The CDR3 DNA reads as TGCGCCAGCAGCCCCGGGGGGAGATACAATGAGCAGTTCTTC. The chain has TRBV5-1 and TRBJ2-1; 7 bases are a match to TRBD2. This CDR3 spans 14 amino acids. Germline loops: CDR1 SGHRS, CDR2 YFSETQ. V lost 4 bases and J lost 4; bases outside the gene matches: 5.

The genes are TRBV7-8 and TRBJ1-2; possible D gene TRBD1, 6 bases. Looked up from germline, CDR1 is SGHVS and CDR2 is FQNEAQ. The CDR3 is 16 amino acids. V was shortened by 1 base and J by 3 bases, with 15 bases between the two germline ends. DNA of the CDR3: TGTGCCAGCAGCTTAGATAGCACAGGGAGAGACTATGGCTACACCTTC. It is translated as CASSLDSTGRDYGYTF.

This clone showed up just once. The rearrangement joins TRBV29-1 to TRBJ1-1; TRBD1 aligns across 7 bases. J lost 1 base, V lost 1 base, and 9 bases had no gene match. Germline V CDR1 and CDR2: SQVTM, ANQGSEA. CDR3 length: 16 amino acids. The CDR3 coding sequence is TGCAGCGTTGAAGCGCGACAGGGAGTGTCGAACACTGAAGCTTTCTTT. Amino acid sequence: CSVEARQGVSNTEAFF.

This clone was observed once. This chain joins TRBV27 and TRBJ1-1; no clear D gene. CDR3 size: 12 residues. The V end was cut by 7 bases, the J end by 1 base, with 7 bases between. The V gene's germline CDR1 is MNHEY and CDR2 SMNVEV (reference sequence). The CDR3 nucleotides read TGTGCCAGCAAGTACAGGAACACTGAAGCTTTCTTT. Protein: CASKYRNTEAFF.

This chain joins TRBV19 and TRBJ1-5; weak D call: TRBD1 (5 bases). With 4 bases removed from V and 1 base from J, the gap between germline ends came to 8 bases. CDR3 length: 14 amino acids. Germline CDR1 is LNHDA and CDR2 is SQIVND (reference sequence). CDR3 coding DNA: TGTGCCAGTAGTAGGGACTTGAGCAATCAGCCCCAGCATTTT. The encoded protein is CASSRDLSNQPQHF. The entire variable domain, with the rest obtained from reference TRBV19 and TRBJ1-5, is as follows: DGGITQSPKYLFRKEGQNVTLSCEQNLNHDAMYWYRQDPGQGLRLIYYSQIVNDFQKGDIAEGYSVSREKKESFPLTVTSAQKNPTAFYLCASSRDLSNQPQHFGDGTRLSIL.

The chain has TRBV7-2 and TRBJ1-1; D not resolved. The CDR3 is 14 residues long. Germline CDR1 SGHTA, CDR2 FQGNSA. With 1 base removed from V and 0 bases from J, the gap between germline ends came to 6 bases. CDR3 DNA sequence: TGTGCCAGCAGCTTAGTCGGGGTGAACACTGAAGCTTTCTTT. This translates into CASSLVGVNTEAFF.

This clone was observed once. The CDR3 DNA follows: TGCGCCAGCAGCCATGGACTAGTCAACGCCGGGGAGCTGTTTTTT. Residues: CASSHGLVNAGELFF. The V call is TRBV4-1, the J call TRBJ2-2; 7 positions match TRBD2. This CDR3 contains 15 residues. Germline values: CDR1 MGHRA, CDR2 YSYEKL. J lost 6 bases, V lost 3 bases, and 7 bases had no gene match.

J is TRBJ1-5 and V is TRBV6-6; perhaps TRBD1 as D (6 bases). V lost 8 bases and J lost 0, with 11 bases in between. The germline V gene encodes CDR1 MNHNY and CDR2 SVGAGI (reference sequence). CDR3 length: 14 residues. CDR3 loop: CASAGDNSNQPQHF. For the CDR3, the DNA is TGTGCCAGCGCAGGGGATAATAGCAATCAGCCCCAGCATTTT.

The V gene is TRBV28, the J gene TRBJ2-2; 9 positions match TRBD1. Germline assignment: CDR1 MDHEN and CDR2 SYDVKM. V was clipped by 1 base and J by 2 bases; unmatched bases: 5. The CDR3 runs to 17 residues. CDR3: CASSLFGGQGNTGELFF. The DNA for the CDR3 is TGTGCCAGCAGTTTATTTGGGGGACAGGGAAACACCGGGGAGCTGTTTTTT.

CDR3 amino acids: CASRETSRDEKLFF. The CDR3 nucleotides are TGTGCCAGCAGGGAGACTAGTCGGGATGAAAAACTGTTTTTT. The genes are TRBV6-1 and TRBJ1-4; D is unclear. Trimming left V 6 bases short and J 6 bases short, with 14 bases between. The germline CDR1 and CDR2 sequences are MNHNS and SASEGT. The CDR3 length is 14 residues.

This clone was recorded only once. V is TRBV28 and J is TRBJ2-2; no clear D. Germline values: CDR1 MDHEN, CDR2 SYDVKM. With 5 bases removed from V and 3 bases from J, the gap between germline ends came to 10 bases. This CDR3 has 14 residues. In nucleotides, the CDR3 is TGTGCCAGCAGTCTTCAGGCGTACACCGGGGAGCTGTTTTTT. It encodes CASSLQAYTGELFF.

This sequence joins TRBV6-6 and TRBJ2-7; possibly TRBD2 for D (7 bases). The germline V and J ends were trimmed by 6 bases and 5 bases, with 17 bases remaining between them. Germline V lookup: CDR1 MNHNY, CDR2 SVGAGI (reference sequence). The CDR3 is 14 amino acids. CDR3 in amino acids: CASRATGGRDEQYF. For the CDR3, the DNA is TGTGCCAGCAGGGCGACGGGGGGCCGGGACGAGCAGTACTTC.

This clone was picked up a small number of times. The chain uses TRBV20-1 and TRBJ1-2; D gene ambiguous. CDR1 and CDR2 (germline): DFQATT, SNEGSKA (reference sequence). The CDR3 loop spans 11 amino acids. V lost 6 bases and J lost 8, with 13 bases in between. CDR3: CSAPSSDGYTF. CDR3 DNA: TGCAGTGCACCTTCGAGCGACGGCTACACCTTC.

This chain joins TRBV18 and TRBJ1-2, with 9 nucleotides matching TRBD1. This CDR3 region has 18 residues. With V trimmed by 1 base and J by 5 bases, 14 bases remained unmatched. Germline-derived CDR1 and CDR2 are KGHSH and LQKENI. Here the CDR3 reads CASSPRLATGGADYGYTF. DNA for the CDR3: TGTGCCAGCTCACCACGACTGGCTACAGGGGGCGCGGATTATGGCTACACCTTC.

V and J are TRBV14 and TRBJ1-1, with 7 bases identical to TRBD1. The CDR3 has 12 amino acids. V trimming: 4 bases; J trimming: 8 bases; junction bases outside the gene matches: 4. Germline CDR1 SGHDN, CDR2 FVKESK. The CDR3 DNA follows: TGTGCCAGCAGCCTCAGGGGGGCCGAAGCTTTCTTT. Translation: CASSLRGAEAFF.

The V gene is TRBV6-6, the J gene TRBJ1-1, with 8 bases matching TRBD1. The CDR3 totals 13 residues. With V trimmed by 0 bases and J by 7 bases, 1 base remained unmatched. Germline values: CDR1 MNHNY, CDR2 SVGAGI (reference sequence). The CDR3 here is CASSYSDRVEAFF. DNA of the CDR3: TGTGCCAGCAGTTACTCGGACAGGGTTGAAGCTTTCTTT.

The CDR3 DNA is TGCAGCGTCCCTTCGGGGGGCAAGGCCACCGGGGAGCTGTTTTTT. This gives the protein CSVPSGGKATGELFF. This chain links TRBV29-1 with TRBJ2-2; weak D call: TRBD2 (7 bases). V shed 6 bases and J shed 4 bases, with 18 bases lying between them. This CDR3 comprises 15 residues. The V gene's germline CDR1 is SQVTM and CDR2 ANQGSEA.

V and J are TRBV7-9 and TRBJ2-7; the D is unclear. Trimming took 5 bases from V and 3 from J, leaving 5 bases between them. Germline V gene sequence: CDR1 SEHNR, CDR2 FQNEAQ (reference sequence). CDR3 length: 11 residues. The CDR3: CASSPNYEQYF. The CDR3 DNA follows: TGTGCCAGCAGCCCAAACTACGAGCAGTACTTC.

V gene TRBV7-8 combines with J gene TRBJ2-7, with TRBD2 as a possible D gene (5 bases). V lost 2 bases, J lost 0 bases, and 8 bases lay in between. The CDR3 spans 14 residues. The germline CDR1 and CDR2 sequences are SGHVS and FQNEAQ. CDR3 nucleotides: TGTGCCAGCAGCTTAAAGAGGGTCTCCTACGAGCAGTACTTC. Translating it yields CASSLKRVSYEQYF.

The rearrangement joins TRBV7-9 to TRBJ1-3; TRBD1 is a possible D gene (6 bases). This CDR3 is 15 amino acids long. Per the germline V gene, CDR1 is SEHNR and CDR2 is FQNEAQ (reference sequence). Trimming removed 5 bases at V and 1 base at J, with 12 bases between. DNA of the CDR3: TGTGCCAGCAGCATCACAGGGAAATCTGGAAACACCATATATTTT. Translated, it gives CASSITGKSGNTIYF.